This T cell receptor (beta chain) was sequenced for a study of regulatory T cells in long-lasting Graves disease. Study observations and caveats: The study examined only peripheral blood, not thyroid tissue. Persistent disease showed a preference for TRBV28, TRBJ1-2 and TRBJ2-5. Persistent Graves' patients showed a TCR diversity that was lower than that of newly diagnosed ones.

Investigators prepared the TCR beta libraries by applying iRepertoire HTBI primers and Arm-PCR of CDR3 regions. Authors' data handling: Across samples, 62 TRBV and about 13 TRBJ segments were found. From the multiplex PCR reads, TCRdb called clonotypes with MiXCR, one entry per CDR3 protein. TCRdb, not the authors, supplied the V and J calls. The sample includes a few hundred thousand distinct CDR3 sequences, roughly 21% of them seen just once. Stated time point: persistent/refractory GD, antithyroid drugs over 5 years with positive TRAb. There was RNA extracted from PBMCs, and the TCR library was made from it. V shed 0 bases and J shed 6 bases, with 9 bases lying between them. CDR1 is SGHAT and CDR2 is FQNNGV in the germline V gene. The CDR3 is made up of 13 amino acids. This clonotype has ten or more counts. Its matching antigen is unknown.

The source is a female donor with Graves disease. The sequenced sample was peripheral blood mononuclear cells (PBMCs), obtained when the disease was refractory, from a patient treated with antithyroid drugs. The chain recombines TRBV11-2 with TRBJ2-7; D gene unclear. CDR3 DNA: TGTGCCAGCAGCTTAGATTCGCGCTTCGAGCAGTACTTC. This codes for CASSLDSRFEQYF.